The clone carrying this T cell receptor (beta chain) was seen a single time. Its target is unknown. Before they underwent DNA extraction, samples held roughly 0.9-10 million cryopreserved PBMC. From germline, CDR1 is SGDLS and CDR2 YYNGEE. CDR3 size: 12 residues. Trimming took 4 bases from V and 5 from J, leaving 10 bases between them. The entry originates in a study of long-term antiretroviral therapy in people with HIV. Study-level findings and limits: ART preceded a rise in diversity that nonetheless stayed lower than in transplant donor controls. Neither ART adherence, viral resistance nor therapy changes were documented.

The run of the v3.0 immunoSEQ assay was at survey level. Sequencing was performed with immunoSEQ multiplex PCR; in TCRdb, only in-frame clones are kept and a portion is missing. The sample carries some 28,000 clones, 75% to 90% recorded once. The sequence derives from a man aged 35 to 55 with HIV. The chain carries TRBV9 and TRBJ2-7; D gene unclear. The sequenced sample was unsorted PBMCs, obtained 0.3 years after starting antiretroviral therapy. The CDR3 spells CASSPSPHEQYF. The DNA of the CDR3 is TGTGCCAGCAGCCCTTCCCCCCACGAGCAGTACTTC.